The 8 T cell receptor beta chains below come from one sample, sequenced in a study of shared clonotypes between healthy human individuals. Generated by immunoSEQ multiplex PCR, the TCRdb table keeps only in-frame clones and is missing some. The repertoire holds hundreds of thousands of clones, about 96% seen once, with under 0.3% in the top ten. CD45RO negativity and positive selection for CCR7 defined naive CD8 cells, a population that excluded terminally differentiated effector memory CD45RA+ cells. Sequencing used naive CD8+ T cells sorted from blood. Every receptor here comes from a man aged 30-40 years in good health.

The chain recombines TRBV4-1 with TRBJ2-1; D is perhaps TRBD1 (6 bases). The CDR3 spans 15 residues. In germline, CDR1 is MGHRA, CDR2 YSYEKL. Deletions cut 5 bases from V and 2 bases from J, with 13 bases between. The CDR3 DNA sequence: TGCGCCAGCAGCAACAGGGAATCGGCCTACAATGAGCAGTTCTTC. Its translation: CASSNRESAYNEQFF.

The chain carries TRBV27 and TRBJ2-7; no clear D gene. Deletions cut 6 bases from V and 0 bases from J, with 6 bases between. CDR3 length: 12 residues. Germline-derived CDR1 and CDR2 are MNHEY and SMNVEV (reference sequence). The CDR3 bases are TGTGCCAGCAGCCACAACTCCTACGAGCAGTACTTC. Translating it yields CASSHNSYEQYF.

The CDR3 coding sequence is TGTGCCAGCAGTTATTGGGGAGACAGTTCCTACGAGCAGTACTTC. This encodes CASSYWGDSSYEQYF. J is TRBJ2-7 and V is TRBV28, with D perhaps being TRBD1 or TRBD2 (5 bases each). V was shortened by 4 bases and J by 1 base, with 14 bases between the two germline ends. Germline CDR1 is MDHEN and CDR2 is SYDVKM. The CDR3 spans 15 residues.

The chain couples TRBV29-1 to TRBJ2-5, with a possible D match to TRBD1 (5 bases). With 6 bases removed from V and 2 bases from J, the gap between germline ends came to 16 bases. Germline-derived CDR1 and CDR2 are SQVTM and ANQGSEA. The CDR3 runs to 14 residues. CDR3 DNA: TGCAGCGTCAAAGACAGCGTTCGGCAAGAGACCCAGTACTTC. It is translated as CSVKDSVRQETQYF. Full variable domain (rest looked up from reference TRBV29-1 and TRBJ2-5): SAVISQKPSRDICQRGTSLTIQCQVDSQVTMMFWYRQQPGQSLTLIATANQGSEATYESGFVIDKFPISRPNLTFSTLTVSNMSPEDSSIYLCSVKDSVRQETQYFGPGTRLLVL.

This clone was seen only once. In the same sample, other DNA sequences code for this CDR3. CDR3 DNA: TGTGCCTGGAGTACGGGACAGGGCTACGAGCAGTACTTC. Protein sequence: CAWSTGQGYEQYF. The chain carries TRBV30 and TRBJ2-7; TRBD1 agrees at 9 bases. With V trimmed by 2 bases and J by 3 bases, 2 bases remained unmatched. CDR1 and CDR2 from the germline V gene are GTSNPN and SVGIG (reference sequence). The CDR3 covers 13 residues.

The chain joins TRBV28 to TRBJ2-5, with D uncertain. Germline CDR1 is MDHEN and CDR2 is SYDVKM. Trimming took 2 bases from V and 3 from J, leaving 13 bases between them. This CDR3 is built from 15 residues. CDR3 sequence: CASSLGQSLKETQYF. The CDR3 DNA follows: TGTGCCAGCAGTTTAGGCCAGTCATTGAAAGAGACCCAGTACTTC.

The chain uses TRBV7-9 and TRBJ2-2; D not certain. Germline CDR1 reads SEHNR; CDR2 reads FQNEAQ (reference sequence). V lost 0 bases and J lost 0, with 11 bases in between. The length of the CDR3 is 17 residues. DNA for the CDR3: TGTGCCAGCAGCTTAGCGCTCGGGTTTGCGAACACCGGGGAGCTGTTTTTT. It specifies CASSLALGFANTGELFF.

This chain uses TRBV11-2 with TRBJ2-7, with D maybe TRBD1 (5 bases). There are 14 residues in the CDR3. In germline, CDR1 is SGHAT, CDR2 FQNNGV. V lost 1 base, J lost 3 bases, and 10 bases lay in between. The CDR3 loop reads CASSLALGDYEQYF. For the CDR3, the DNA is TGTGCCAGCAGCTTAGCTCTAGGGGACTACGAGCAGTACTTC.